This T cell receptor gamma chain was obtained from a study of Vδ1+ human thymocytes (dated by TCRdb to 2016 to 2019). Regarding the complete study: mRNA-level TRG and TRD CDR3 repertoires of highly purified Vdelta1+ thymocytes from young children were characterised as a data resource. Validation of the multiplex-based CDR3 amplicon strategy against 5'RACE-based CDR3 amplicon generation methods had been performed previously. Overall results and qualifications from the work: Although sort purity was high, around a fifth of thymic TRD sequences were Vdelta2 (with a few Vdelta3), in contrast to the peripheral blood Vdelta1+ controls. In contrast to oligoclonal peripheral blood repertoires, thymic TRG and TRD repertoires appeared to be highly polyclonal with Gaussian CDR3 length distributions. Donors shared many TRG clonotypes (up to roughly 6.9x10^3), but TRD repertoires were essentially private, with at most 116 shared. Because unexpected Vdelta2 sequences could lead to misinterpretation of bulk repertoire data, the authors recommended using highly purified populations and single-cell validation. Because no clustering by age or sex was observed, donors were not stratified by these variables in the analyses.

RNA extraction was carried out with the RNeasy mini kit, and reverse transcription was then done using Superscript III. CDR3 amplicons were produced by multiplex PCR using pooled V-gene forward primers and a constant-region reverse primer with Illumina adaptor overhangs. After gel purification, the amplicons were indexed with Nextera index primers over eight extra PCR cycles and then purified using AMPure XP beads. Libraries were sequenced on an Illumina MiSeq with paired-end 250 bp reads, dual indexing and about 21% PhiX spike-in. The original pipeline was this. Reads were quality checked with FastQC, and TRG read pairs were merged with ea-utils fastq-join. IMGT/HighV-QUEST was used to annotate the sequences, only productive sequences with an unambiguous V-gene assignment were kept, and clonotypes were defined as sequences sharing an identical CDR3 sequence. For downstream analysis, VDJtools 1.1.1, tcR 2.2.3, Treemap and vegan Shannon diversity in R 3.4.4 were used. TCRdb recomputed clones from the public reads with CATT; identical DNA rows were then combined. These V and J calls are TCRdb output, not the study's own analysis. The sample yields tens of thousands of gamma-chain clones; roughly a fifth were counted once. Of the sample, 1.5% to 2% is held by the ten largest clones.

This clone has more than one count but fewer than ten. The antigen it binds to is not known. Nothing much larger sits one base from this clone, and base qualities are not available. Based on the germline V gene (reference sequence), the CDR1 and CDR2 sequences are GITISATS and ISYDGTV. V and J are trimmed by 3 bases and 8 bases, and the gene matches miss 6 bases of the junction. The CDR3 covers 13 residues, taking in both the cysteine and the phenylalanine. Of the read, only the CDR3 DNA is kept; its 39 bases are in frame from base 1. Thymic samples were depleted of alphabeta T cells, then CD3+ TCRVdelta1+ TCRVdelta2- thymocytes were FACS-sorted. A purity of roughly 98% to 99.6% was achieved for sorted Vdelta1+ thymocytes. The thymic specimens were obtained from 7 or 8 paediatric patients, aged about 5 days to 15 months, who were having corrective cardiac surgery. Thymic tissue was dispersed and mononuclear cells isolated on a Histopaque-1077 density gradient. For staining, the antibodies used were anti-TCRVdelta1 clone TS8.2, anti-TCRVdelta2 clone B6, anti-CD3 clone HIT3a and anti-TCRalphabeta clone IP26.

This receptor was obtained from a girl under three years old who had congenital heart surgery. The rearranged chain carries TRGV9 and TRGJP1. Material for sequencing was Vdelta1+ gamma-delta thymocytes from the thymus. Explained via the paper, the cell subset or site label denotes: FACS-sorted CD3+ TCRalphabeta- TCRVdelta1+ TCRVdelta2- thymocytes. The CDR3 reads CALWEPEGWFKIF. The DNA reads as follows: TGTGCCTTGTGGGAGCCGGAGGGTTGGTTCAAGATATTT.